A selection of T cell receptor beta chains follows, all from one sample in a study of cytomegalovirus exposure and HLA in healthy donors. Here immunoSEQ multiplex PCR was the method, and the copy in TCRdb shows in-frame clones only, minus some. The sample has 150,000 to 200,000 clones; 70% to 90% are singletons. The sequenced sample was PBMCs. Every receptor here comes from a girl aged 10 to 17 in good health and CMV-seropositive. Each CDR3 is given with its conserved first and last residue. D genes are given only for firm matches. Some rows mark clone size as missing; the rest say once, few, many or name a class of expanded clone.

>TRBJ1-1|NA|TRBV7-9|NA
CSSSLTGLEAFF
TGTTCCAGCAGCTTAACAGGCCTGGAAGCTTTCTTT
>TRBJ1-1|NA|TRBV5-4|NA
CASSLVQGSVNTEAFF
TGTGCCAGCAGCTTGGTCCAGGGTAGTGTGAACACTGAAGCTTTCTTT
>TRBJ1-1|NA|TRBV6-1|NA
CASSDAHLDSMNTEAFF
TGTGCCAGCAGTGATGCACACCTCGATTCCATGAACACTGAAGCTTTCTTT
>TRBJ1-1|NA|TRBV7-6|NA
CASSPAYTREVANTEAFF
TGTGCCAGCAGCCCCGCCTATACAAGGGAGGTGGCGAACACTGAAGCTTTCTTT
>TRBJ1-5|NA|TRBV7-6|TRBD1
CASSLGQGGMGQPQHF
TGTGCCAGCAGCTTAGGCCAGGGGGGTATGGGTCAGCCCCAGCATTTT
>TRBJ1-1|NA|TRBV6-5|TRBD1
CASSRDRLNTEAFF
TGTGCCAGCAGTCGGGACAGGCTGAACACTGAAGCTTTCTTT
>TRBJ2-2|NA|TRBV6-6|TRBD2
CASSKLAGGLTGELFF
TGTGCCAGCAGTAAACTAGCGGGGGGACTCACCGGGGAGCTGTTTTTT
>TRBJ1-2|once|TRBV7-9|NA
CASSLAETNYGYTF
TGTGCCAGCAGCTTAGCAGAGACTAACTATGGCTACACCTTC
>TRBJ2-2|NA|TRBV4-1|NA
CASSGTDTGELFF
TGCGCCAGCAGTGGGACTGACACCGGGGAGCTGTTTTTT
>TRBJ1-1|NA|TRBV5-1|NA
CASSTDMNTEAFF
TGCGCCAGCAGCACAGATATGAACACTGAAGCTTTCTTT
>TRBJ2-4|NA|TRBV15|NA
CATRGAGAKNIQYF
TGTGCCACCAGAGGTGCGGGAGCCAAAAACATTCAGTACTTC
>TRBJ1-2|once|TRBV7-8|NA
CASSSPGQTGGYTF
TGTGCCAGCAGCTCTCCCGGACAAACCGGTGGCTACACCTTC
>TRBJ1-2|NA|TRBV11-2|NA
CASSLGQYGYTF
TGTGCCAGCAGCCTTGGCCAATATGGCTACACCTTC
>TRBJ2-1|once|TRBV6-4|TRBD1
CASSDSGTGTYNEQFF
TGTGCCAGCAGTGACTCCGGGACAGGAACTTACAATGAGCAGTTCTTC
>TRBJ2-3|NA|TRBV7-3|TRBD1
CASSSRTGLIPDTQYF
TGTGCCAGCAGCTCTCGGACAGGGTTGATTCCGGATACGCAGTATTTT
>TRBJ1-3|NA|TRBV18|TRBD1
CASSPQGARLSGNTIYF
TGTGCCAGCTCACCACAGGGGGCGAGACTCTCTGGAAACACCATATATTTT
>TRBJ1-2|NA|TRBV5-4|NA
CASSLRGGPLNGYTF
TGTGCCAGCAGCTTGCGGGGGGGTCCCCTCAATGGCTACACCTTC
>TRBJ2-5|NA|TRBV27|TRBD2
CASSLSGAGTQYF
TGTGCCAGCAGTTTAAGCGGGGCGGGGACCCAGTACTTC
>TRBJ2-7|NA|TRBV18|TRBD1
CASSPTGISYEQYF
TGTGCCAGCTCACCGACAGGGATCTCCTACGAGCAGTACTTC
>TRBJ1-6|NA|TRBV23-1|NA
CASGGLPGNSPLHF
TGCGCCAGCGGGGGACTCCCCGGCAATTCACCCCTCCACTTT
>TRBJ1-6|NA|TRBV27|TRBD1
CASRGQGGSPLHF
TGTGCCAGCAGGGGACAGGGCGGTTCACCCCTCCACTTT
>TRBJ2-1|few|TRBV5-4|NA
CASSLDPRATYNEQFF
TGTGCCAGCAGCTTGGATCCTAGAGCCACCTACAATGAGCAGTTCTTC
>TRBJ2-1|few|TRBV7-8|NA
CASSLVPGSSYNEQFF
TGTGCCAGCAGCTTAGTTCCAGGCAGCTCCTACAATGAGCAGTTCTTC
>TRBJ1-2|NA|TRBV10-2|TRBD1
CASSETGTGGDGYTF
TGCGCCAGCAGTGAGACGGGGACAGGGGGCGATGGCTACACCTTC
>TRBJ2-5|NA|TRBV13|TRBD2
CASSLRLAGEETQYF
TGTGCCAGCAGCTTAAGGCTAGCGGGGGAAGAGACCCAGTACTTC
>TRBJ1-1|NA|TRBV19|NA
CASSKQGRGNTEAFF
TGTGCCAGTAGTAAGCAGGGGAGGGGGAACACTGAAGCTTTCTTT
>TRBJ2-7|few|TRBV2|TRBD1
CASSLRDSNYEQYF
TGTGCCAGCAGTCTCCGGGACAGCAACTACGAGCAGTACTTC
>TRBJ2-1|NA|TRBV28|TRBD2
CASNRLAGGDEQFF
TGTGCCAGCAATAGACTAGCGGGGGGCGATGAGCAGTTCTTC
>TRBJ2-1|once|TRBV6-1|TRBD2
CASSPRGVGQFF
TGTGCCAGCAGCCCACGGGGGGTTGGGCAGTTCTTC
>TRBJ2-7|NA|TRBV5-1|NA
CASSLDFRTASSFYEQYF
TGCGCCAGCAGCTTGGATTTTAGGACAGCCTCTTCTTTCTACGAGCAGTACTTC
>TRBJ2-5|NA|TRBV11-2|TRBD2
CASSFYGGARETQYF
TGTGCCAGCAGCTTCTACGGGGGGGCTCGAGAGACCCAGTACTTC
>TRBJ1-5|NA|TRBV27|NA
CASSLGASSAQHF
TGTGCCAGCTCCCTGGGGGCTAGCTCAGCCCAGCATTTT
>TRBJ1-1|NA|TRBV5-1|NA
CASRGLDILDTEAFF
TGCGCCAGCAGGGGGCTTGATATATTGGACACTGAAGCTTTCTTT
>TRBJ1-2|NA|TRBV14|NA
CASSQDFFTNYGYTF
TGTGCCAGCAGCCAGGACTTTTTTACTAACTATGGCTACACCTTC
>TRBJ2-7|NA|TRBV19|TRBD1
CASSMRQGSYEQYF
TGTGCCAGTAGTATGAGACAGGGGTCCTACGAGCAGTACTTC
>TRBJ2-3|NA|TRBV9|TRBD2
CASSVVSGVDTQYF
TGTGCCAGCAGCGTAGTTAGCGGGGTAGATACGCAGTATTTT
>TRBJ2-1|NA|TRBV5-1|NA
CASSTGPYNEQFF
TGCGCCAGCAGCACAGGGCCGTACAATGAGCAGTTCTTC
>TRBJ1-5|once|TRBV6-5|NA
CASGRGDSNQPQHF
TGTGCCAGCGGCAGAGGAGATAGCAATCAGCCCCAGCATTTT
>TRBJ2-7|NA|TRBV5-1|TRBD1
CASRRGQANSYEQYF
TGCGCCAGCCGAAGGGGACAGGCAAACTCCTACGAGCAGTACTTC
>TRBJ1-4|few|TRBV19|NA
CASSASTGPTNEKLFF
TGTGCCAGTAGTGCCTCAACAGGACCAACTAATGAAAAACTGTTTTTT
>TRBJ1-5|NA|TRBV9|NA
CASSVAGQLNQPQHF
TGTGCCAGCAGCGTAGCTGGACAGCTCAATCAGCCCCAGCATTTT
>TRBJ2-3|NA|TRBV5-6|NA
CASSRGATDTQYF
TGTGCCAGCAGCCGCGGGGCCACAGATACGCAGTATTTT
>TRBJ1-3|NA|TRBV25-1|NA
CASSDFQGSGNTIYF
TGTGCCAGCAGTGATTTTCAGGGCTCTGGAAACACCATATATTTT
>TRBJ1-1|once|TRBV30|NA
CAWSVARNTEAFF
TGTGCCTGGAGTGTGGCCAGGAACACTGAAGCTTTCTTT
>TRBJ1-4|NA|TRBV6-1|NA
CASSVGTQRNEKLFF
TGTGCCAGCAGTGTTGGGACACAAAGAAATGAAAAACTGTTTTTT
>TRBJ2-7|NA|TRBV18|TRBD1
CASSPAGQGYEQYF
TGTGCCAGCTCACCAGCGGGACAGGGCTACGAGCAGTACTTC
>TRBJ2-7|NA|TRBV28|TRBD2
CASTIAGGTREQYF
TGTGCCAGCACCATAGCGGGGGGGACTCGCGAGCAGTACTTC
>TRBJ1-2|NA|TRBV10-2|NA
CASSDIGDYGYTF
TGCGCCAGCAGTGATATAGGGGACTATGGCTACACCTTC
>TRBJ2-1|NA|TRBV18|NA
CASSPPIQDSSYNEQFF
TGTGCCAGCTCACCACCGATACAGGACAGCTCCTACAATGAGCAGTTCTTC
>TRBJ1-2|NA|TRBV6-5|NA
CASREPTAGYTF
TGTGCCAGCAGAGAACCGACAGCCGGCTACACCTTC